Here is one TCR beta chain with its context. CDR3 size: 15 residues. CDR1 and CDR2 (germline): DFQATT, SNEGSKA (reference sequence). After removal of 0 bases from V and 6 bases from J, the junction contained 5 bases not matched to a gene. These data are taken from a study of T cell repertoires in cytomegalovirus infection. TCRdb reprocessed the reads with MiXCR, giving one entry per CDR3 protein. The sample consists of over 150,000 distinct CDR3 sequences, about 20% of them appearing once. The sequence derives from a human donor in good health (CMV status not recorded). Some clones in this sample may be carry-over from other donors' samples. The source material was PBMCs. The chain is built from TRBV20-1 and TRBJ2-3; 11 bases match TRBD1. Here the CDR3 reads CSARDTGQGVDTQYF. DNA for the CDR3: TGCAGTGCTAGAGATACGGGACAGGGGGTCGATACGCAGTATTTT.